The 17 T cell receptor beta chains listed next were all sequenced from one sample in a study of blood T cell repertoires in COVID-19. The protocol was immunoSEQ multiplex PCR, while the TCRdb copy is restricted to in-frame clones and leaves out a portion. The repertoire holds 250,000 to 400,000 clones, with around 88% as singletons. Sample: peripheral blood. These TCRs come from a woman under 40 with COVID-19, enrolled during active disease.

The chain carries TRBV7-9 and TRBJ2-1, with 8 bases that match TRBD2. V dropped 5 bases and J dropped 3; count of bases not matched to a gene: 9. The CDR3 consists of 16 residues. Germline V gives CDR1 SEHNR, CDR2 FQNEAQ (reference sequence). The chain's CDR3 is CASSRAGRGDYNEQFF. The CDR3 DNA follows: TGTGCCAGCAGCCGCGCGGGGCGGGGGGACTACAATGAGCAGTTCTTC. Full variable domain (outside the CDR3, taken from reference TRBV7-9 and TRBJ2-1): DTGVSQNPRHKITKRGQNVTFRCDPISEHNRLYWYRQTLGQGPEFLTYFQNEAQLEKSRLLSDRFSAERPKGSFSTLEIQRTEQGDSAMYLCASSRAGRGDYNEQFFGPGTRLTVL.

The CDR3 sequence: CASSLARSYSNQPQHF. The CDR3 DNA reads TGTGCCAGCAGCTTAGCCAGGTCCTATAGCAATCAGCCCCAGCATTTT. The chain employs TRBV7-2 and TRBJ1-5; D is ambiguous. The CDR3 runs 16 residues. Trimming stripped 0 bases from V and 0 bases from J, with 9 bases between. CDR1 is SGHTA and CDR2 is FQGNSA in the germline V gene.

In nucleotides, the CDR3 is TGTGCCAGCAGCCCGGGTGGTATTGGTGAAAAACTGTTTTTT. It encodes CASSPGGIGEKLFF. The gene calls are TRBV6-5 and TRBJ1-4; no clear D. This CDR3 is built from 14 residues. V dropped 6 bases and J dropped 7 bases, with 15 bases sitting between them. Germline V gives CDR1 MNHEY, CDR2 SVGAGI.

V usage is TRBV11-2 and J usage is TRBJ2-1, with 14 bases fitting TRBD2. CDR3 length: 18 amino acids. Germline CDR1 and CDR2: SGHAT and FQNNGV. Unmatched junction bases numbered 16, after V lost 7 bases and J lost 8 bases. CDR3 sequence: CASTDWKTSGGAVDEQFF. The CDR3 DNA sequence: TGTGCCAGCACCGATTGGAAGACTAGCGGGGGGGCCGTAGATGAGCAGTTCTTC.

This chain links TRBV7-9 with TRBJ1-2, with TRBD1 as a possible D gene (6 bases). This CDR3 spans 14 amino acids. Looked up from germline, CDR1 is SEHNR and CDR2 is FQNEAQ (reference sequence). Trimming left V 1 base short and J 7 bases short, with 13 bases between. As DNA, the CDR3 is TGTGCCAGCAGCTTAGAGGGGGGGCGCGGTGGCTACACCTTC. Its protein product is CASSLEGGRGGYTF.

The chain is built from TRBV28 and TRBJ1-1; maybe TRBD1 (6 bases). Germline V gene lookup returns CDR1 MDHEN and CDR2 SYDVKM. The CDR3 length is 17 residues. Trimming cost V 10 bases and J 1 base, with 25 bases left between them. DNA for the CDR3: TGTGCCATCACCATCGGAAAGGGGGTAGAGCCGAACACTGAAGCTTTCTTT. It specifies CAITIGKGVEPNTEAFF. Looking up the rest from reference TRBV28 and TRBJ1-1 gives the full variable domain: DVKVTQSSRYLVKRTGEKVFLECVQDMDHENMFWYRQDPGLGLRLIYFSYDVKMKEKGDIPEGYSVSREKKERFSLILESASTNQTSMYLCAITIGKGVEPNTEAFFGQGTRLTVV.

The J gene is TRBJ2-5, the V gene TRBV5-1, with TRBD2 as a possible D gene (5 bases). This CDR3 is built from 14 residues. V was pared by 0 bases and J by 1 base, with 7 bases between. CDR1 is SGHRS and CDR2 is YFSETQ in the germline V gene. CDR3 in amino acids: CASSLVEAQETQYF. The DNA of the CDR3 is TGCGCCAGCAGCTTGGTGGAGGCCCAAGAGACCCAGTACTTC.

This clone has just a few counts. The genes are TRBV6-5 and TRBJ2-5; 9 bases are shared with TRBD1. The J segment lost 7 bases and the V segment lost 6 bases, leaving 6 bases of the junction unmatched. Per the germline V gene, CDR1 is MNHEY and CDR2 is SVGAGI. This CDR3 is built from 13 residues. This CDR3 is CASRGTGLGTQYF. The CDR3 nucleotides are TGTGCCAGCAGGGGGACAGGGTTGGGGACCCAGTACTTC.

This clone was recorded a few times. The chain recombines TRBV4-2 with TRBJ1-5, with 7 bases aligning to TRBD1. Losses at the gene ends were 4 bases for V and 9 bases for J; bases not matched to a gene: 9. The CDR3 totals 14 residues. CDR1 is LGHNA, CDR2 YNFKEQ, per germline. This chain's CDR3 is CASSPGQDPGPQHF. The CDR3 DNA follows: TGTGCCAGCAGCCCTGGACAGGACCCGGGGCCCCAGCATTTT.

The V gene is TRBV14, the J gene TRBJ2-1, with D perhaps TRBD2 (6 bases). Trimming removed 1 base at V and 1 base at J, with 8 bases between. Germline V gene data show CDR1 as SGHDN and CDR2 as FVKESK. The CDR3 is 15 amino acids. The CDR3 bases are TGTGCCAGCAGCCAAGTTGGGGGGTCCTACAATGAGCAGTTCTTC. Amino acids: CASSQVGGSYNEQFF.

The chain recombines TRBV2 with TRBJ2-3, with 7 bases that match TRBD1. The CDR3 covers 16 residues. Germline CDR1 is SNHLY and CDR2 is FYNNEI. V lost 4 bases, J lost 6 bases, and 13 bases stayed unmatched. The CDR3 DNA sequence: TGTGCCAGCAGTGTTGACAGGGTAAATCGGATGGATACGCAGTATTTT. Translation: CASSVDRVNRMDTQYF.

This CDR3 is CASSLYWSEDNEQFF. As DNA, the CDR3 is TGTGCCAGCAGCTTATATTGGTCCGAGGACAATGAGCAGTTCTTC. This rearrangement joins TRBV11-2 to TRBJ2-1; D not resolved. Trimming stripped 2 bases from V and 5 bases from J, with 13 bases between. The CDR3 is 15 residues long. CDR1 is SGHAT and CDR2 is FQNNGV in the germline V gene.

V and J are TRBV6-2 or TRBV6-3 and TRBJ2-7; D gene unclear. The germline V gene has CDR1 MNHEY and CDR2 SVGEGT. V was trimmed by 2 bases and J by 2 bases, leaving 4 bases between them. The CDR3 length is 12 residues. The CDR3 bases are TGTGCCAGCAGTTACCTAGCCTACGAGCAGTACTTC. This sequence encodes CASSYLAYEQYF.

V gene TRBV18 combines with J gene TRBJ2-1; D is undetermined. The CDR3 extends over 13 amino acids. Germline CDR1 KGHSH, CDR2 LQKENI. V was trimmed by 6 bases and J by 10 bases, leaving 16 bases between them. The CDR3 region is CASSWQVEIEQFF. In DNA form, the CDR3 reads TGTGCCAGCTCCTGGCAGGTAGAAATCGAGCAGTTCTTC.

V usage is TRBV27 and J usage is TRBJ1-6, with D uncertain. Trimming shortened V by 6 bases and J by 3 bases, and 15 bases separated the two germline ends. This CDR3 has 16 amino acids. CDR1 and CDR2 from the germline V gene are MNHEY and SMNVEV (reference sequence). The CDR3 coding sequence is TGTGCCAGCAGCCCAAATCCGGCAGGCTATAATTCACCCCTCCACTTT. Its translation: CASSPNPAGYNSPLHF.

The chain employs TRBV28 and TRBJ2-3; D gene unclear. Germline V gene sequence: CDR1 MDHEN, CDR2 SYDVKM. V lost 2 bases, J lost 0 bases, and 3 bases lay in between. This CDR3 comprises 13 residues. CDR3 nucleotides: TGTGCCAGCAGTTTAACTAGCACAGATACGCAGTATTTT. Its translation: CASSLTSTDTQYF.

The chain carries TRBV9 and TRBJ1-5; 7 bases agree with TRBD1. The CDR3 is 15 residues long. In germline, CDR1 is SGDLS, CDR2 YYNGEE. Germline trimming cut 0 bases from V and 4 bases from J; bases unmatched to any gene: 4. CDR3 nucleotide sequence: TGTGCCAGCAGCGTAGATCGGGACAGAAATCAGCCCCAGCATTTT. Translated, it gives CASSVDRDRNQPQHF.